These 3 T cell receptor beta chains originate from one sample sequenced in a study of T cell changes during pregnancy in multiple sclerosis. The protocol was immunoSEQ multiplex PCR, while the TCRdb copy is restricted to in-frame clones and leaves out a portion. The profile shows just under 60,000 clones, 85% to 95% of them singletons. Specimen: peripheral blood, collected in the first trimester of pregnancy. These receptors all stem from a female donor with multiple sclerosis, enrolled in a pregnancy study.

The chain couples TRBV7-9 to TRBJ2-4, with D unresolved. Looked up from germline, CDR1 is SEHNR and CDR2 is FQNEAQ (reference sequence). There are 16 residues in the CDR3. V was cut by 0 bases and J by 0 bases, with 9 bases left in between. As DNA, the CDR3 is TGTGCCAGCAGCTTAGCGTTCGGTGTAGCCAAAAACATTCAGTACTTC. Residues: CASSLAFGVAKNIQYF. The variable domain in full, completed from reference TRBV7-9 and TRBJ2-4, reads DTGVSQNPRHKITKRGQNVTFRCDPISEHNRLYWYRQTLGQGPEFLTYFQNEAQLEKSRLLSDRFSAERPKGSFSTLEIQRTEQGDSAMYLCASSLAFGVAKNIQYFGAGTRLSVL.

This sequence joins TRBV6-5 and TRBJ1-4, with 7 bases fitting TRBD1. CDR1 is MNHEY, CDR2 SVGAGI, per germline. With V trimmed by 0 bases and J by 7 bases, 8 bases remained unmatched. The CDR3 has 16 amino acids. CDR3 sequence reads: CASSYSSIGTAEKLFF. CDR3 coding DNA: TGTGCCAGCAGTTACTCGAGCATAGGGACAGCTGAAAAACTGTTTTTT.

CDR3 DNA: TGTGCCAGCAGCGGAACCGGGACAGGGCACTACGAGCAGTACTTC. It translates to CASSGTGTGHYEQYF. The chain is built from TRBV7-6 and TRBJ2-7; TRBD1 agrees at 9 bases. V dropped 5 bases and J dropped 3; count of bases not matched to a gene: 8. Germline CDR1 reads SGHVS; CDR2 reads FNYEAQ. This CDR3 is built from 15 residues.